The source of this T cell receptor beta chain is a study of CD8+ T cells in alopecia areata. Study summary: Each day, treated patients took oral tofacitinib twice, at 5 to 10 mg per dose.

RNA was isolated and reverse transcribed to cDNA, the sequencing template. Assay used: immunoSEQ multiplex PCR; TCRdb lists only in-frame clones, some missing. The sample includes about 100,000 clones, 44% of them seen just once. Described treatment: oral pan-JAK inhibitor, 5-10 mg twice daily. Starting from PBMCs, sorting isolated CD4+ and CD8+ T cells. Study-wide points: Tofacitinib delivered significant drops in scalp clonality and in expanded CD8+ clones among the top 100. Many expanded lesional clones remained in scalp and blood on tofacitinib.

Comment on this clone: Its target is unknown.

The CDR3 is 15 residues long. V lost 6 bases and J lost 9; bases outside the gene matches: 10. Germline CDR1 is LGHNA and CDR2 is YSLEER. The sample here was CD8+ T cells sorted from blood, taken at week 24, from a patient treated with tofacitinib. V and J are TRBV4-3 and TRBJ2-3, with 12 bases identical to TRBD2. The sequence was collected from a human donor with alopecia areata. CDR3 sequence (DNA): TGCGCCAGCAGACCGGGACTAGCGGGTTCGGAAACGCAGTATTTT. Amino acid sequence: CASRPGLAGSETQYF.